This T cell receptor beta chain came from a study of T cell responses to AZD1222 COVID-19 vaccine. Overall study results and limits: AZD1222 recipients seropositive at baseline numbered only six or seven.

CDR3 length: 13 residues. The V and J ends lost 3 bases and 2 bases respectively, with 7 bases between them. Germline CDR1 reads KGHSH; CDR2 reads LQKENI. Some clones are missing from TCRdb's copy, which holds only in-frame ones; the method was immunoSEQ multiplex PCR. The sample holds about 100,000 clones; approximately 89% are singletons and the top ten take under 4.5%. This clone occurred once. Its antigen is currently unknown. This TCR derives from an adult in good health. The V and J genes are TRBV18 and TRBJ2-5; D remains unclear. This material consisted of peripheral blood, taken on day 0 of MenACWY control vaccination. Here the CDR3 reads CASSPPYQETQYF. The CDR3 DNA reads as TGTGCCAGCTCACCTCCGTATCAAGAGACCCAGTACTTC. The whole variable domain, remainder taken from reference TRBV18 and TRBJ2-5, is NAGVMQNPRHLVRRRGQEARLRCSPMKGHSHVYWYRQLPEEGLKFMVYLQKENIIDESGMPKERFSAEFPKEGPSILRIQQVVRGDSAAYFCASSPPYQETQYFGPGTRLLVL.